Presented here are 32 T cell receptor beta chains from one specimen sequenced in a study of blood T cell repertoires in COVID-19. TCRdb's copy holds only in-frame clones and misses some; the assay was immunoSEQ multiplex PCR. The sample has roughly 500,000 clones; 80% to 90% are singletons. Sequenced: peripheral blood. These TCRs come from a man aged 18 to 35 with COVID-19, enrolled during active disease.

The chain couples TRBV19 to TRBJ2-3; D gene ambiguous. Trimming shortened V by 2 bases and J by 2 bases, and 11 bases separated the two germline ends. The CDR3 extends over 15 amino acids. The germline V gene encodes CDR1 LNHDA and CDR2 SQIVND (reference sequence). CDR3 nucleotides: TGTGCCAGTAGTATACAGGCAAAGTACACAGATACGCAGTATTTT. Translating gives CASSIQAKYTDTQYF. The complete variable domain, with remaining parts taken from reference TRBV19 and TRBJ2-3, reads DGGITQSPKYLFRKEGQNVTLSCEQNLNHDAMYWYRQDPGQGLRLIYYSQIVNDFQKGDIAEGYSVSREKKESFPLTVTSAQKNPTAFYLCASSIQAKYTDTQYFGPGTRLTVL.

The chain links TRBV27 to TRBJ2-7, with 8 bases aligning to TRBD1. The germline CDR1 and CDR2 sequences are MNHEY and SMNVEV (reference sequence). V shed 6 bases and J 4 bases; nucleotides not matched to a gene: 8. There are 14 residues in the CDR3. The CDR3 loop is CASSQPGQAYEQYF. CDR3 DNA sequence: TGTGCCAGCAGCCAACCGGGACAGGCATACGAGCAGTACTTC.

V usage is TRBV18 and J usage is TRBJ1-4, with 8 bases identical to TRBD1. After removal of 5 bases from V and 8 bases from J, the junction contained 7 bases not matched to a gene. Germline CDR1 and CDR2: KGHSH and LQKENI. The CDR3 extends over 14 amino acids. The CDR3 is CASSSGQGGEKLFF. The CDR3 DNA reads TGTGCCAGCTCATCTGGACAGGGTGGGGAAAAACTGTTTTTT.

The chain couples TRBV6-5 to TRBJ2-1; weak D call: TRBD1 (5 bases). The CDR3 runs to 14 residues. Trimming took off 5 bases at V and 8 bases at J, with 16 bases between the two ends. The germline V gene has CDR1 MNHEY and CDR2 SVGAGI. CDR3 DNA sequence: TGTGCCAGCAGTCCCCAGGGCCCTTTGGATGAGCAGTTCTTC. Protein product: CASSPQGPLDEQFF.

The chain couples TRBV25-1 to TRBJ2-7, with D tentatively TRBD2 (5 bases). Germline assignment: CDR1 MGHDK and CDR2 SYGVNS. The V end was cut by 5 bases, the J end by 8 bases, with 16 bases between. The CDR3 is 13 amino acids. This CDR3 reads CASSPSGVGQQYF. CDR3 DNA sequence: TGTGCCAGCAGTCCAAGCGGCGTCGGGCAGCAGTACTTC.

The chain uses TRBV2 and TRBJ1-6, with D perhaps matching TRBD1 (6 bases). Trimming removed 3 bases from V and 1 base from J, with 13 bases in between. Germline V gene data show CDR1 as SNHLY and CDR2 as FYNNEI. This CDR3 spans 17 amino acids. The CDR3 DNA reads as TGTGCCAGCAGTGATAGAGGGGGAGAATCCTATAATTCACCCCTCCACTTT. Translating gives CASSDRGGESYNSPLHF.

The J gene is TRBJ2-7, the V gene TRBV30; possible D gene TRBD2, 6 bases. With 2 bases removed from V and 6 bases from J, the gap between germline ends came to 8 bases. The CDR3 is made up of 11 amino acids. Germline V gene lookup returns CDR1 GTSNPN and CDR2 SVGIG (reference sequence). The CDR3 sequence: CAWSMEGEQYF. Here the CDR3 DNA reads TGTGCCTGGAGTATGGAGGGCGAGCAGTACTTC.

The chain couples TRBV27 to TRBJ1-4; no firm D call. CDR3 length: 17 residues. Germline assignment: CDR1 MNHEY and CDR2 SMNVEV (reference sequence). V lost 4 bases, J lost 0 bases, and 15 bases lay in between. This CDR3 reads CASSSRSRSATNEKLFF. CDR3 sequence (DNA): TGTGCCAGCAGTTCGCGTTCGCGGAGTGCAACTAATGAAAAACTGTTTTTT.

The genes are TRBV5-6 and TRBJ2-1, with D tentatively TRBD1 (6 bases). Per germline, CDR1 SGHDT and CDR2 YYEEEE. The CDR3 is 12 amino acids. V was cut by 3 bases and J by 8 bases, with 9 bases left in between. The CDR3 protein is CASSSHRDEQFF. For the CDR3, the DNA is TGTGCCAGCAGCTCGCACAGGGATGAGCAGTTCTTC.

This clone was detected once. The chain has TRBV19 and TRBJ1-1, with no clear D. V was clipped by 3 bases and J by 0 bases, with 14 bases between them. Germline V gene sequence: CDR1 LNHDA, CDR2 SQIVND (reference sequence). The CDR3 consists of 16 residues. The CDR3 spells CASSMVEVLMNTEAFF. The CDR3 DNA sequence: TGTGCCAGTAGTATGGTCGAGGTACTCATGAACACTGAAGCTTTCTTT.

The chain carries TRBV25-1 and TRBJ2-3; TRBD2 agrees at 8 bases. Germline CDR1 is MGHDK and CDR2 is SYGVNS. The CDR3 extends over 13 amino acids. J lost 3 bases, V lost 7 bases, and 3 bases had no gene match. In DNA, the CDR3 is TGTGCCAGCACCGGGAGGGGGACAGATACGCAGTATTTT. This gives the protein CASTGRGTDTQYF.

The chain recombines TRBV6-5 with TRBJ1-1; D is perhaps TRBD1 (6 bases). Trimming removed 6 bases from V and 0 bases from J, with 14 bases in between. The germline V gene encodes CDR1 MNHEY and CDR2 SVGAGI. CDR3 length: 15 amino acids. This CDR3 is CASRSRDTMNTEAFF. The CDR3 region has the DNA TGTGCCAGCAGGTCCCGGGACACTATGAACACTGAAGCTTTCTTT.

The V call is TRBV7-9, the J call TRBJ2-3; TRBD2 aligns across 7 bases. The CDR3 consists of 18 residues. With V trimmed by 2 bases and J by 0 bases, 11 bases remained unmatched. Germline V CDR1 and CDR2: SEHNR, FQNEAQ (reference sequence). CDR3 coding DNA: TGTGCCAGCAGCTTAAGTTCGGCTAGCGGCCCTAGCACAGATACGCAGTATTTT. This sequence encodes CASSLSSASGPSTDTQYF.

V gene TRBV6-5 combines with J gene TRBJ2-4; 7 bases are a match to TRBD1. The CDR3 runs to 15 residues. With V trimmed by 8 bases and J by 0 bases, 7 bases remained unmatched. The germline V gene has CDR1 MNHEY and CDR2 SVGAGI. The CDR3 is CASGWTGLAKNIQYF. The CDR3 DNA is TGTGCCAGCGGGTGGACAGGCCTAGCCAAAAACATTCAGTACTTC.

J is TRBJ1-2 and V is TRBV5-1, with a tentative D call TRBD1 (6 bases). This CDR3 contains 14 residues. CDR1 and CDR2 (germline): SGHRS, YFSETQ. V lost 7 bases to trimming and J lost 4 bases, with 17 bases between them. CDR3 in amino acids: CASSSGTSTYGYTF. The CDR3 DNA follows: TGCGCCAGCTCGTCTGGGACATCCACCTATGGCTACACCTTC.

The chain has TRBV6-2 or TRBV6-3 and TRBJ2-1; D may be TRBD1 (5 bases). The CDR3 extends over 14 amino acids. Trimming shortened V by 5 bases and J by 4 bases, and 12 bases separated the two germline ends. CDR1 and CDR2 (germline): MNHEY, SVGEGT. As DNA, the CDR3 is TGTGCCAGCAGTACCTCCAAGGGGTACAATGAGCAGTTCTTC. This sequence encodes CASSTSKGYNEQFF.

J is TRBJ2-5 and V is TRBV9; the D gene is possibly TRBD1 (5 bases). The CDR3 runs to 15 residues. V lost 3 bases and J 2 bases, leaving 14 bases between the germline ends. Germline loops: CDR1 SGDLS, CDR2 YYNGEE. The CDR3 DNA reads TGTGCCAGCAGCGCACAGGACACGGCGCAAGAGACCCAGTACTTC. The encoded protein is CASSAQDTAQETQYF.

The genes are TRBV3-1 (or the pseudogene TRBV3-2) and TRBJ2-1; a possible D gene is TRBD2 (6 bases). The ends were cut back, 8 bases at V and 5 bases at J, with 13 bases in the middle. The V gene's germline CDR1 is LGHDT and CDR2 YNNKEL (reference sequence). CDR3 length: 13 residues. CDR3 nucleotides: TGTGCCAGCGGTCAGGACTACCACAATGAGCAGTTCTTC. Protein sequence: CASGQDYHNEQFF.

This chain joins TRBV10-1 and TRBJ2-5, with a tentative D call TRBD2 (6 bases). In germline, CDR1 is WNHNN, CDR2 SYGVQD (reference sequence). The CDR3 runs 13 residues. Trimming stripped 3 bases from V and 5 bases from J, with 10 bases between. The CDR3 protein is CASSDRGMETQYF. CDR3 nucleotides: TGCGCCAGCAGTGATCGGGGGATGGAGACCCAGTACTTC.

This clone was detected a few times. The CDR3 DNA follows: TGTGCCAGCAGCTTTAGGCGGAGGGTTGGCACCGGGGAGCTGTTTTTT. As protein: CASSFRRRVGTGELFF. The rearrangement uses TRBV5-6 and TRBJ2-2, with D possibly TRBD2 on 6 matching bases. Germline loops: CDR1 SGHDT, CDR2 YYEEEE. CDR3 length equals 16 residues. The V and J ends lost 2 bases and 4 bases respectively, with 15 bases between them.

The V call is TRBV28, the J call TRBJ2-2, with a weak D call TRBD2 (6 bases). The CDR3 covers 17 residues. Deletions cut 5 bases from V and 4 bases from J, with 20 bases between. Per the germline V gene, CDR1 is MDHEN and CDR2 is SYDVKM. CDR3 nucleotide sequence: TGTGCCAGCAGTCGCCGGGACTTAGGATGGGCCACCGGGGAGCTGTTTTTT. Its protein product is CASSRRDLGWATGELFF. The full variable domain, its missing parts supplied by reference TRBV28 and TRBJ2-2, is DVKVTQSSRYLVKRTGEKVFLECVQDMDHENMFWYRQDPGLGLRLIYFSYDVKMKEKGDIPEGYSVSREKKERFSLILESASTNQTSMYLCASSRRDLGWATGELFFGEGSRLTVL.

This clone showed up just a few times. The DNA of the CDR3 is TGTGCCAGCAGCCCTCTAGCGGGGGGCTACAATGAGCAGTTCTTC. Translating gives CASSPLAGGYNEQFF. The chain couples TRBV25-1 to TRBJ2-1, with 11 bases fitting TRBD2. V lost 6 bases, J lost 3 bases, and 4 bases stayed unmatched. This CDR3 contains 15 residues. Germline loops: CDR1 MGHDK, CDR2 SYGVNS.

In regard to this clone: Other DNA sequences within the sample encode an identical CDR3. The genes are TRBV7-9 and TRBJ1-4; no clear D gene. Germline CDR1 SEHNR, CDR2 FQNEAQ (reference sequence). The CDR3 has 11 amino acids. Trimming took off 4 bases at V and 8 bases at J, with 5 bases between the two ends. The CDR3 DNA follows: TGTGCCAGCAGCTCGGGGGAAAAACTGTTTTTT. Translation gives CASSSGEKLFF.

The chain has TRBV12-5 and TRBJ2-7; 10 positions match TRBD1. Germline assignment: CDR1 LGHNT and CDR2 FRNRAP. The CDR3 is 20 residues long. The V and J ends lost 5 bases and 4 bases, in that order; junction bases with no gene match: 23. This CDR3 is CASGILGGPTWTGGMYEQYF. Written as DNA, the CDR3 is TGTGCTAGTGGTATATTGGGGGGCCCAACCTGGACAGGGGGAATGTACGAGCAGTACTTC. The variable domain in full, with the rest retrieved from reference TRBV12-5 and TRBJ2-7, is DARVTQTPRHKVTEMGQEVTMRCQPILGHNTVFWYRQTMMQGLELLAYFRNRAPLDDSGMPKDRFSAEMPDATLATLKIQPSEPRDSAVYFCASGILGGPTWTGGMYEQYFGPGTRLTVT.

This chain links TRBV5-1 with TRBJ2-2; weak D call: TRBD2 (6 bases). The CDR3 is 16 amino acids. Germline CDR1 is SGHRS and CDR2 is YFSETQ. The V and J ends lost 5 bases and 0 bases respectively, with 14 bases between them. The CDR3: CASRRRADPNTGELFF. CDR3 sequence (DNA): TGCGCCAGCAGGAGGAGGGCGGACCCGAACACCGGGGAGCTGTTTTTT.

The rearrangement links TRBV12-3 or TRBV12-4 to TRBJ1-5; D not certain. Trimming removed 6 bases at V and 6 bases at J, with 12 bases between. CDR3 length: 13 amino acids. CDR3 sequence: CASSLSWAQPQHF. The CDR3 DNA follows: TGTGCCAGCAGCCTCTCGTGGGCTCAGCCCCAGCATTTT.

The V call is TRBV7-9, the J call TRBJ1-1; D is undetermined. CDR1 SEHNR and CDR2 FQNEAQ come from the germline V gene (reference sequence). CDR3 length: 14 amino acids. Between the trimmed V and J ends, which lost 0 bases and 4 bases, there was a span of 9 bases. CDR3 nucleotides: TGTGCCAGCAGCTTAGCCCGACACCCCACTGAAGCTTTCTTT. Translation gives CASSLARHPTEAFF.

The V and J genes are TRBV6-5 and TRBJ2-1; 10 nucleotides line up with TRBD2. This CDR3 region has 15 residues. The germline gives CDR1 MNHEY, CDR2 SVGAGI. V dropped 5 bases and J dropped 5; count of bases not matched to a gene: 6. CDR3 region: CASSITSGADNEQFF. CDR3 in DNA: TGTGCCAGCAGTATCACTAGCGGGGCAGACAATGAGCAGTTCTTC.

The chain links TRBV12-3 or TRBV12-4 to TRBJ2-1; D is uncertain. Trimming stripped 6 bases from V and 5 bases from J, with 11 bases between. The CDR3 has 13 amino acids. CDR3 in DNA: TGTGCCAGCAGCTTGGCTAGGAACAATGAGCAGTTCTTC. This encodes CASSLARNNEQFF.

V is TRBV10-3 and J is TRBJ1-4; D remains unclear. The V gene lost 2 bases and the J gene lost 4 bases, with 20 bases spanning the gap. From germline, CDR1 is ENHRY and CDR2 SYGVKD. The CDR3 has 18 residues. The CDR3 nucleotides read TGTGCCATCAGTGAGATTTCCCTCGCAGGCCTTGGTAATGAAAAACTGTTTTTT. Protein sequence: CAISEISLAGLGNEKLFF.

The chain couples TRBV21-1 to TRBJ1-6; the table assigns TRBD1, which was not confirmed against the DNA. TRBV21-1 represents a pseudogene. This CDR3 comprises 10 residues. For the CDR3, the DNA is TGTGCCACCATTGATTCACCCCTCCACTTT. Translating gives CATIDSPLHF.

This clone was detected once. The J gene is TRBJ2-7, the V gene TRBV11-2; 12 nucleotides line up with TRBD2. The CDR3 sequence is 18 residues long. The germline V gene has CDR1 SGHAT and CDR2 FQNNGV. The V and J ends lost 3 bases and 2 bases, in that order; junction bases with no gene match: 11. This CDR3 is CASSFGTSGPIVTYEQYF. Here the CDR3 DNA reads TGTGCCAGCAGCTTTGGGACTAGCGGGCCAATTGTAACCTACGAGCAGTACTTC.